This T cell receptor (beta chain) was documented in a study of shared clonotypes between healthy human individuals. Study-wide background: There were three CD4 naive, three CD4 memory, two CD8 naive and one CD8 memory plates per donor. Overall study results and limits: The study generally estimated greater richness for naive than memory subsets.

Notes on this clone: As yet, its antigen is unknown. Other nucleotide sequences from this sample produce the same CDR3.

CD45RO-negative, CCR7-selected cells formed the naive CD8 fraction, which excluded terminally differentiated effector memory CD45RA+ cells. The study enrolled healthy HIV-negative adults without recent acute infections or vaccinations as donors. Unmatched junction bases numbered 3, after V lost 0 bases and J lost 2 bases. The CDR3 runs 15 residues. Germline V gives CDR1 MGHRA, CDR2 YSYEKL. Some clones are missing from TCRdb's copy, which holds only in-frame ones; the method was immunoSEQ multiplex PCR. The sample has 2 million to 2.5 million clones, less than 95% seen once. The sample was naive CD8+ T cells sorted from blood. This sequence joins TRBV4-1 and TRBJ2-7; 8 nucleotides line up with TRBD1. This receptor was identified in a young man in good health. CDR3 sequence reads: CASSQETGGTYEQYF. The DNA of the CDR3 is TGCGCCAGCAGCCAAGAAACAGGGGGAACCTACGAGCAGTACTTC.